This T cell receptor (beta chain) was captured in a study of CD8 T cells in ankylosing spondylitis. The germline V gene has CDR1 SGHAT and CDR2 FQNNGV. This CDR3 has 15 amino acids. The V and J ends lost 2 bases and 10 bases respectively, with 15 bases between them. This clonotype has a handful of counts. Its antigen is still unknown. As the method for making TCR beta libraries, quantitative 5'-RACE with molecular barcodes was used. In TCRdb, the 5' RACE reads were re-called with MiXCR into one record per CDR3 protein. The table has 130,000 to 150,000 distinct CDR3 sequences, roughly 7.7% seen once; the top ten hold approximately 6.8%. General study findings and limits: Made up of about eight highly homologous variants, a TCR beta motif appeared characteristic of ankylosing spondylitis blood.

The sample comprised synovial fluid, either unsorted or a sorted T cell fraction (not recorded which). This TCR was recovered from a male donor with ankylosing spondylitis. The V call is TRBV11-2, the J call TRBJ1-6; TRBD1 might be the D (5 bases). CDR3 coding DNA: TGTGCCAGCAGCTTAAATGGTGGGGGAGAGTCACCCCTCCACTTT. Its protein is CASSLNGGGESPLHF.